A selection of T cell receptor beta chains follows, all from one sample in a study of T cell responses to AZD1222 COVID-19 vaccine. TCRdb's table, derived via immunoSEQ multiplex PCR, lists solely in-frame clones and lacks some. The sample shows about 120,000 clones, 88% of them seen only once. The sample was peripheral blood, taken on day 0 of AZD1222 vaccination. The source is an adult in good health. CDR3s include the opening cysteine and the closing phenylalanine or tryptophan. The order of the fields is clone size, J gene, V gene, CDR3 protein. Expanded clones get a size class; other rows say once, few or many, or leave the size out.

>.|TRBJ2-1|TRBV4-2
CASSQDPSGTLSYNEQFF
>.|TRBJ2-2|TRBV29-1
CSVGQPNTGELFF
>.|TRBJ2-5|TRBV11-2
CASSSLGAGETQYF
>few|TRBJ1-5|TRBV4-2
CASSQELGGTQPQHF
>.|TRBJ1-1|TRBV19
CASSIRGVNTEAFF
>.|TRBJ1-2|TRBV5-6
CASSRRRQGHYGYTF
>.|TRBJ2-2|TRBV10-3
CAISTSGTGELFF
>.|TRBJ1-6|TRBV27
CASSFAGNYSPLHF
>.|TRBJ1-5|TRBV6-5
CATHKVGPQHF
>.|TRBJ1-4|TRBV3-1/TRBV3-2
CASSTLAGQGEKLFF
>.|TRBJ1-5|TRBV7-9
CASSPAGGGSNQPQHF
>.|TRBJ1-4|TRBV3-1/TRBV3-2
CASSQVGQGSSTNEKLFF
>.|TRBJ1-2|TRBV18
CASSPRTGGRDGYTF
>.|TRBJ2-7|TRBV12-3/TRBV12-4
CASSLNYEQYF
>.|TRBJ1-2|TRBV5-1
CASSLAGTGEHGYTF
>.|TRBJ2-5|TRBV6-2/TRBV6-3
CASSSPRAGSPGETQYF
>.|TRBJ1-3|TRBV19
CASIDRERGNTIYF
>.|TRBJ1-2|TRBV19
CASSTGVNYGYTF
>.|TRBJ1-5|TRBV10-2
CASSESQVDQPQHF
>once|TRBJ2-6|TRBV19
CASSGRVSGANVLTF
>few|TRBJ1-2|TRBV7-9
CASSSGQGMGGYTF
>.|TRBJ1-4|TRBV4-2
CASSQELPATNEKLFF
>.|TRBJ1-1|TRBV6-5
CASSLEGVTEAFF
>.|TRBJ2-3|TRBV5-1
CASSLAGRGVADTQYF
>.|TRBJ1-2|TRBV2
CASSTGPNYGYTF
>.|TRBJ1-1|TRBV12-3/TRBV12-4
CASLGQLNTEAFF
>.|TRBJ2-7|TRBV4-3
CASSRDELRDLPVYEQYF
>.|TRBJ2-2|TRBV5-1
CASSTLVAGFANTGELFF
>once|TRBJ1-1|TRBV7-2
CASRDQGAPNTEAFF
>.|TRBJ2-3|TRBV19
CASSTERGGTDTQYF
>.|TRBJ2-7|TRBV29-1
CSVRQELYEQYF
>.|TRBJ1-2|TRBV19
CASQTGGYVYGYTF
>.|TRBJ2-7|TRBV10-3
CAIRRHIPSDEQYF
>.|TRBJ2-2|TRBV11-3
CASSLSGSGELFF
>.|TRBJ1-1|TRBV10-2
CASSLQMNTEAFF
>.|TRBJ1-1|TRBV6-5
CASSKIINVNTEAFF
>.|TRBJ2-1|TRBV7-3
CASSLLASRLDEQFF